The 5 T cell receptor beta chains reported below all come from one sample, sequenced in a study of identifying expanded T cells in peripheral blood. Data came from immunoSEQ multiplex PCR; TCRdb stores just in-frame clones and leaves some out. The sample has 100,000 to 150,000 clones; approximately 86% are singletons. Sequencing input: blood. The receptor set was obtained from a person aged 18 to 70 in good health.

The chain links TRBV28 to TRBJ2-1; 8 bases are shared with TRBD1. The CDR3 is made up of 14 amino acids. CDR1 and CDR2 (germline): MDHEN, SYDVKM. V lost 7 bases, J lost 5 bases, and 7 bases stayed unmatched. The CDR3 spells CASNAGTGNNEQFF. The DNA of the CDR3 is TGTGCCAGCAACGCTGGGACAGGAAACAATGAGCAGTTCTTC. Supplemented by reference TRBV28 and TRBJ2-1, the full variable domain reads DVKVTQSSRYLVKRTGEKVFLECVQDMDHENMFWYRQDPGLGLRLIYFSYDVKMKEKGDIPEGYSVSREKKERFSLILESASTNQTSMYLCASNAGTGNNEQFFGPGTRLTVL.

CDR3 coding DNA: TGTGCCAGTAGTATTATCGGCGGGATGGGCTCTGGAAACACCATATATTTT. Its translation: CASSIIGGMGSGNTIYF. V gene TRBV19 combines with J gene TRBJ1-3; D uncertain. This CDR3 has 17 residues. Looked up from germline, CDR1 is LNHDA and CDR2 is SQIVND (reference sequence). The V and J ends lost 3 bases and 0 bases respectively, with 15 bases between them.

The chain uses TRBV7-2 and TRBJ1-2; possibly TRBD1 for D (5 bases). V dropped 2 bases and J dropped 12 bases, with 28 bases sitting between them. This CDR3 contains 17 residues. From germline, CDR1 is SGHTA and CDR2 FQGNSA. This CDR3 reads CASSLLRSGGGTEFHTF. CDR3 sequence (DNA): TGTGCCAGCAGCTTACTCCGGTCCGGAGGAGGGACCGAATTTCACACCTTC.

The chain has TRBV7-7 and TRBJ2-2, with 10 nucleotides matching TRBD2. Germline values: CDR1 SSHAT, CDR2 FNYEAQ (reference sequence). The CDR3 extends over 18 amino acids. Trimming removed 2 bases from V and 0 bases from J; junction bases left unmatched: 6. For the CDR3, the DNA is TGTGCCAGCAGCTTAAGGGCTAGCGGGGGAACGAACACCGGGGAGCTGTTTTTT. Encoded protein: CASSLRASGGTNTGELFF. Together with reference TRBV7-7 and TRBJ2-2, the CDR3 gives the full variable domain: GAGVSQSPRYKVTKRGQDVTLRCDPISSHATLYWYQQALGQGPEFLTYFNYEAQPDKSGLPSDRFSAERPEGSISTLTIQRTEQRDSAMYRCASSLRASGGTNTGELFFGEGSRLTVL.

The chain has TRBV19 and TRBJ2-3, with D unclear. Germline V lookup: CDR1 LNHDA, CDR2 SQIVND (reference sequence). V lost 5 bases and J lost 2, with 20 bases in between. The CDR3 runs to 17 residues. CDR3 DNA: TGTGCCAGTAGTGTGCCCCTATGGGCGGCAGACACAGATACGCAGTATTTT. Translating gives CASSVPLWAADTDTQYF.